These T cell receptor beta chains were read from a single sample in a study of PD-1 blockade in classical Hodgkin lymphoma. Sequencing used immunoSEQ multiplex PCR; TCRdb keeps in-frame clones, though not all of them. The repertoire holds more than 95,000 clones, with roughly nine tenths as singletons. Sequenced material: peripheral blood mononuclear cells (PBMCs), taken before the fourth cycle of nivolumab. These receptors were obtained from a human donor with classical Hodgkin lymphoma. Each CDR3 is given without its conserved first and last residue.

>TRBJ2-7|TRBV5-6
ASSRTGDGEQY
>TRBJ2-7|TRBV2
ASNGQLYEQY
>TRBJ2-3|TRBV10-3
AINKLAGPTDTQY
>TRBJ2-1|TRBV9
ASSEGLAAYNEQF
>TRBJ1-5|TRBV7-2
ASSLGGTGNNQPQH
>TRBJ2-3|TRBV5-4
ASSLLMGQGADTQY
>TRBJ2-3|TRBV7-6
ASSLESADLDSPFTDTQY
>TRBJ2-7|TRBV6-1
ASSVGPVTSYEQY
>TRBJ1-1|TRBV6-1
ASKTAVNTEAF
>TRBJ2-7|TRBV4-1
ASSQPLRSGVSYEQY
>TRBJ2-1|TRBV5-1
ASSLDRGVGNEQF
>TRBJ1-3|TRBV2
ASSVGRRGGSGNTIY
>TRBJ2-1|TRBV28
ASSLSMSSYNEQF